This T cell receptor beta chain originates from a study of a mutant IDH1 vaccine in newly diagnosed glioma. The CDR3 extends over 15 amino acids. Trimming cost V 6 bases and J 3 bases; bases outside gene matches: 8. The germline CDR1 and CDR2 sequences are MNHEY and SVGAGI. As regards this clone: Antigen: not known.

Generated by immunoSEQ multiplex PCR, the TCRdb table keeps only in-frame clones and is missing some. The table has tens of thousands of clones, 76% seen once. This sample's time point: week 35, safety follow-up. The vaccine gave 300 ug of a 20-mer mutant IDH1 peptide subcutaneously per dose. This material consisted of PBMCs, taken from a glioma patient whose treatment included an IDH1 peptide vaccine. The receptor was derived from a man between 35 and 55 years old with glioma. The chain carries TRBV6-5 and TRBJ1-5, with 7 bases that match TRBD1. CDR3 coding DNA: TGTGCCAGCAGCGAGACAGGGAATCTCAATCAGCCCCAGCATTTT. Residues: CASSETGNLNQPQHF.